The 26 T cell receptor beta chains given below trace back to one sample, sequenced in a study of T-cell reconstitution after alpha-beta-depleted transplantation in children (TCRdb year 2016). The library relied on PCR. Sequenced using an Illumina HiSeq 2500. To normalize quantification of the TCRbeta repertoire, the TCR libraries were built with molecular barcoding that relied on unique molecular identifiers. Using fastp trimming at Q25 and MiXCR clonotype assembly, TCRdb reanalyzed the public sequencing data and kept in-frame beta chains. Rows with a matching CDR3 protein are joined into one entry that keeps the most common DNA and genes. Present in this sample are some 600,000 distinct CDR3 sequences, roughly 13% of which were seen just once. The ten largest clones represent around 2% of the sample. Explained via the paper, the treatment or condition label denotes: allogeneic hematopoietic cell transplantation with graft depleted of TCRalphabeta T cells and CD19 B cells.

Sequencing was performed on PBMCs, mostly from graft donor cells, taken 360 days after TCRalphabeta/CD19-depleted stem cell transplant. Every receptor here comes from a male patient aged 10 to 17 who had a stem cell transplant for acute myeloid leukemia, so the T cells may come from the graft donor.

This clonotype has a count of ten or more. The J gene is TRBJ2-7, the V gene TRBV7-9, with 9 bases lining up with TRBD2. This CDR3 has 14 amino acids. Germline-derived CDR1 and CDR2 are SEHNR and FQNEAQ (reference sequence). V shed 5 bases, J shed 3 bases, and the junction held 5 bases outside the gene matches. The CDR3 region is CASSVSGRIYEQYF. CDR3 coding DNA: TGTGCCAGCAGCGTCAGCGGGAGGATCTACGAGCAGTACTTC.

This clonotype showed up many times. The chain recombines TRBV7-8 with TRBJ2-1, with no clear D. The V end lost 4 bases, the J end lost 0 bases, and 10 bases lay between the germline ends. CDR3 length equals 15 residues. CDR1 SGHVS and CDR2 FQNEAQ come from the germline V gene. The CDR3 nucleotides are TGTGCCAGCAGCTCCGGATCGGTCTCCTACAATGAGCAGTTCTTC. Protein: CASSSGSVSYNEQFF. The full variable domain, its missing parts supplied by reference TRBV7-8 and TRBJ2-1, is GAGVSQSPRYKVAKRGQDVALRCDPISGHVSLFWYQQALGQGPEFLTYFQNEAQLDKSGLPSDRFFAERPEGSVSTLKIQRTQQEDSAVYLCASSSGSVSYNEQFFGPGTRLTVL.

The chain joins TRBV18 to TRBJ2-7; the match to TRBD1 covers 9 bases. Germline trimming cut 3 bases from V and 3 bases from J; bases unmatched to any gene: 15. This CDR3 spans 18 amino acids. CDR1 is KGHSH and CDR2 is LQKENI in the germline V gene. As DNA, the CDR3 is TGTGCCAGCTCACCGGGTTTCACCACAGGGACAGGGCTCTACGAGCAGTACTTC. Translation gives CASSPGFTTGTGLYEQYF.

The rearrangement joins TRBV7-2 to TRBJ2-3; D possibly corresponds to TRBD2 (5 bases). V lost 3 bases and J lost 8, with 12 bases in between. The CDR3 is 13 amino acids. In germline, CDR1 is SGHTA, CDR2 FQGNSA. CDR3 bases: TGTGCCAGCAGCTTGGGGAGATCGAGTACGCAGTATTTT. Protein product: CASSLGRSSTQYF. The full variable domain, in which reference TRBV7-2 and TRBJ2-3 provide the parts outside the CDR3, is GAGVSQSPSNKVTEKGKDVELRCDPISGHTALYWYRQSLGQGLEFLIYFQGNSAPDKSGLPSDRFSAERTGGSVSTLTIQRTQQEDSAVYLCASSLGRSSTQYFGPGTRLTVL.

This clonotype was seen many times. This chain uses TRBV21-1 with TRBJ2-1; TRBD2, the table's D call, was not compared with the DNA. TRBV21-1 is shown as a pseudogene. The CDR3 consists of 16 residues. In DNA form, the CDR3 reads TGTGCCAGCAGCAAAGCGCTCCTAGCGGGAGGGAGAGAGCAGTTCTTC. Its translation: CASSKALLAGGREQFF.

The genes are TRBV20-1 and TRBJ2-1; 10 bases agree with TRBD2. CDR1 is DFQATT and CDR2 is SNEGSKA in the germline V gene (reference sequence). The CDR3 contains 17 residues. The CDR3 nucleotides are TGCTGTTCCGGGACCCTACGACTAGCGGGTACCTACAATGAGCAGTTCTTC. Its translation: CCSGTLRLAGTYNEQFF.

V gene TRBV5-8 combines with J gene TRBJ1-1; tentative D call: TRBD1 (6 bases). Trimming stripped 3 bases from V and 4 bases from J, with 13 bases between. The germline gives CDR1 SGHTS, CDR2 YDEGEE. The CDR3 extends over 14 amino acids. CDR3 bases: TGTGCCAGCAGCTGCCGGGACACGGGCACTGAAGCTTTCTTT. Amino acid sequence: CASSCRDTGTEAFF.

The V gene is TRBV20-1, the J gene TRBJ2-1, with TRBD2 matching 7 bases. V lost 6 bases, J lost 9 bases, and 26 bases stayed unmatched. This CDR3 has 18 residues. CDR1 and CDR2 from the germline V gene are DFQATT and SNEGSKA (reference sequence). Written as DNA, the CDR3 is TGCAGTGCGTCCCTTCTCGCTAGCGGAAGGAAGGTTTTTCTTGAGCAGTTCTTC. It specifies CSASLLASGRKVFLEQFF.

This clonotype was detected a few times. CDR3 in amino acids: CASSPIASGELFF. The DNA of the CDR3 is TGTGCCAGCTCACCAATAGCGTCCGGGGAGCTGTTTTTT. The V call is TRBV18, the J call TRBJ2-2, with a tentative D call TRBD2 (5 bases). The V gene lost 2 bases and the J gene lost 6 bases, with 7 bases spanning the gap. Germline V lookup: CDR1 KGHSH, CDR2 LQKENI. The CDR3 has 13 amino acids.

The chain joins TRBV7-9 to TRBJ1-4, with D unresolved. Between the trimmed V and J ends, which lost 3 bases and 0 bases, there was a span of 8 bases. The CDR3 is made up of 15 amino acids. Germline loops: CDR1 SEHNR, CDR2 FQNEAQ (reference sequence). As DNA, the CDR3 is TGTGCCAGCAGCTTGAGCGGTCCAACTAATGAAAAACTGTTTTTT. It is translated as CASSLSGPTNEKLFF.

Regarding this clonotype: With a much larger clone just one base away, this may be a read error. This CDR3 reads CASNIGTDTDTQYF. DNA for the CDR3: TGTGCCAGTAATATAGGGACCGATACAGATACGCAGTATTTT. The chain joins TRBV19 to TRBJ2-3; the D gene could be TRBD1 or TRBD2 (5 bases each). CDR3 length: 14 residues. Germline loops: CDR1 LNHDA, CDR2 SQIVND (reference sequence).

The chain is built from TRBV5-1 and TRBJ1-2, with unresolved D. CDR3 length: 14 residues. Germline CDR1 and CDR2: SGHRS and YFSETQ. V gave up 4 bases and J gave up 4 bases, with 14 bases separating them. Here the CDR3 reads CASSQDGGSYGYTF. The CDR3 DNA reads TGCGCCAGCAGCCAGGATGGCGGAAGCTATGGCTACACCTTC.

This clonotype was seen a handful of times. This chain joins TRBV24-1 and TRBJ2-3; no clear D gene. Germline V CDR1 and CDR2: KGHDR, SFDVKD. Trimming took off 5 bases at V and 4 bases at J, with 18 bases between the two ends. The CDR3 sequence is 16 residues long. The CDR3 DNA sequence: TGTGCCACCAGTGGCGCTGTCGGCGAGGTCGCAGATACGCAGTATTTT. It specifies CATSGAVGEVADTQYF.

The sample holds a few counts of this clonotype. The J gene is TRBJ2-1, the V gene TRBV5-1, with a weak D call TRBD2 (5 bases). Germline-derived CDR1 and CDR2 are SGHRS and YFSETQ. Trimming stripped 0 bases from V and 0 bases from J, with 19 bases between. This CDR3 is 19 amino acids long. For the CDR3, the DNA is TGCGCCAGCAGCTTGGGGGCCTTCGCGGGCCAGAGCTCCTACAATGAGCAGTTCTTC. Translation: CASSLGAFAGQSSYNEQFF.

The table lists this clonotype with many counts. The V and J genes are TRBV12-3 or TRBV12-4 and TRBJ1-5, with D possibly TRBD1 on 5 matching bases. This CDR3 is built from 13 residues. V was clipped by 3 bases and J by 6 bases, with 9 bases between them. CDR3 region: CASSLGGVQPQHF. The CDR3 DNA sequence: TGTGCCAGCAGTTTGGGAGGGGTTCAGCCCCAGCATTTT.

The table lists this clonotype with many counts. CDR3: CSVAWGNTIYF. In nucleotides, the CDR3 is TGCAGCGTTGCGTGGGGAAACACCATATATTTT. The chain recombines TRBV29-1 with TRBJ1-3; D unclear. This CDR3 region has 11 residues. CDR1 is SQVTM, CDR2 ANQGSEA, per germline. Trimming shortened V by 4 bases and J by 4 bases, and 5 bases separated the two germline ends.

This clonotype came up many times. The chain uses TRBV20-1 and TRBJ2-7; 12 nucleotides agree with TRBD2. The CDR3 has 15 amino acids. Germline assignment: CDR1 DFQATT and CDR2 SNEGSKA (reference sequence). The J segment lost 2 bases and the V segment lost 6 bases, leaving 8 bases of the junction unmatched. CDR3 DNA: TGCAGTGCCAGCCCCCTAGCGGGAGGGCCCTACGAGCAGTACTTC. Translated: CSASPLAGGPYEQYF.

This clonotype showed up many times. The V call is TRBV12-3 or TRBV12-4, the J call TRBJ2-1; TRBD2 is a possible D gene (5 bases). The V and J ends lost 6 bases and 6 bases respectively, with 12 bases between them. The CDR3 has 13 amino acids. CDR3 loop: CASRIIGGNEQFF. CDR3 DNA: TGTGCCAGCAGAATAATCGGAGGCAATGAGCAGTTCTTC.

This clonotype has at least ten counts. CDR3 bases: TGTGCCAGCAGCCTTAGCGGGCAGCCCTACGAGCAGTACTTC. Translation gives CASSLSGQPYEQYF. The rearrangement joins TRBV28 to TRBJ2-7; 7 nucleotides line up with TRBD2. Trimming took 6 bases from V and 2 from J; bases not matched to a gene: 7. The CDR3 is 14 amino acids. Germline V lookup: CDR1 MDHEN, CDR2 SYDVKM. Supplemented by reference TRBV28 and TRBJ2-7, the full variable domain reads DVKVTQSSRYLVKRTGEKVFLECVQDMDHENMFWYRQDPGLGLRLIYFSYDVKMKEKGDIPEGYSVSREKKERFSLILESASTNQTSMYLCASSLSGQPYEQYFGPGTRLTVT.

This clonotype was counted between two and nine times. This chain uses TRBV18 with TRBJ2-1; D not resolved. Looked up from germline, CDR1 is KGHSH and CDR2 is LQKENI. The CDR3 extends over 15 amino acids. Trimming pared 0 bases from V and 5 bases from J, leaving 11 bases between. CDR3 coding DNA: TGTGCCAGCTCACCACCTGGCTCGCGAGACAATGAGCAGTTCTTC. Amino acids: CASSPPGSRDNEQFF.

CDR3 DNA: TGTGCCAGCAGCTCGTTCGGGCGGGGGAACAATGAGCAGTTCTTC. Translation gives CASSSFGRGNNEQFF. This chain joins TRBV7-3 and TRBJ2-1; TRBD2 matches at 7 bases. CDR3 length equals 15 residues. V trimming: 4 bases; J trimming: 5 bases; junction bases outside the gene matches: 8. From germline, CDR1 is SGHTA and CDR2 FQGTGA.

There are a few counts of this clonotype. V and J are TRBV19 and TRBJ2-1, with D maybe TRBD2 (5 bases). V lost 0 bases and J 11 bases, leaving 8 bases between the germline ends. This CDR3 is 12 amino acids long. Germline lookup yields CDR1 LNHDA and CDR2 SQIVND (reference sequence). CDR3 nucleotides: TGTGCCAGTAGTATAGAGGGGAGCAAGCAGTTCTTC. It translates to CASSIEGSKQFF.

V and J are TRBV29-1 and TRBJ2-3, with TRBD2 matching over 7 bases. The CDR3 totals 17 residues. Germline V gene data show CDR1 as SQVTM and CDR2 as ANQGSEA. Trimming at V came to 3 bases and at J to 0 bases, leaving 12 bases not matched to a gene. CDR3 coding DNA: TGCAGCGTTGACCGAGAAAGAGGGAGGGCCAGCACAGATACGCAGTATTTT. As protein: CSVDRERGRASTDTQYF.

This sequence joins TRBV4-3 and TRBJ2-2, with 8 bases matching TRBD2. The CDR3 sequence is 17 residues long. In germline, CDR1 is LGHNA, CDR2 YSLEER. With 0 bases clipped from V and 3 bases from J, the junction kept 6 bases outside the gene matches. This CDR3 reads CASSQDPRAGDTGELFF. CDR3 bases: TGCGCCAGCAGCCAAGACCCCCGAGCGGGGGACACCGGGGAGCTGTTTTTT.

The rearrangement uses TRBV28 and TRBJ2-4; D is possibly TRBD1 (5 bases). With 2 bases removed from V and 0 bases from J, the gap between germline ends came to 8 bases. This CDR3 region has 15 residues. From germline, CDR1 is MDHEN and CDR2 SYDVKM. The CDR3 DNA reads TGTGCCAGCAGTTTACGGACACTAGCCAAAAACATTCAGTACTTC. This translates into CASSLRTLAKNIQYF.

This chain links TRBV5-1 with TRBJ2-3, with 7 bases identical to TRBD2. Trimming at V came to 4 bases and at J to 3 bases, leaving 2 bases not matched to a gene. Germline values: CDR1 SGHRS, CDR2 YFSETQ. The CDR3 consists of 13 residues. This CDR3 reads CASSRTRTDTQYF. The CDR3 nucleotides are TGCGCCAGCAGCCGGACTAGGACAGATACGCAGTATTTT.